The next 20 T cell receptor beta chains were all read from a single sample in a study of human T cells and chemical hapten exposure. Noted time point: patch test 1, 2 weeks after DPC sensitization. Treatment: therapeutic diphenylcyclopropenone sensitization with weekly scalp DPC. TCRdb reanalysed the RACE reads using MiXCR and keeps one entry per CDR3 protein. Of about 14,000 distinct CDR3 sequences in the sample, approximately 16% are singletons; the top ten hold about 7.2%. Material: whole blood, obtained in connection with sensitization to the hapten diphenylcyclopropenone (DPC). These receptors all come from a woman in her 30s with alopecia areata. Some clones in this sample may be carry-over from other donors' samples.

This clonotype was detected a few times. This chain joins TRBV20-1 and TRBJ2-1; 13 bases match TRBD2. The V and J ends lost 0 bases and 7 bases, in that order; junction bases with no gene match: 12. CDR3 size: 18 residues. Germline CDR1 and CDR2: DFQATT and SNEGSKA (reference sequence). DNA of the CDR3: TGCAGTGCTAGAGATCGTGAGGGACTAGCGGGAAAGTTTAATGAGCAGTTCTTC. Residues: CSARDREGLAGKFNEQFF.

By sample share, this clonotype is medium-sized. The rearrangement links TRBV12-3 or TRBV12-4 to TRBJ1-5; D gene uncertain. V dropped 3 bases and J dropped 3 bases, with 9 bases sitting between them. This CDR3 region has 14 residues. CDR3 DNA sequence: TGTGCCAGCAGTTTCCGGGGAAACAATCAGCCCCAGCATTTT. This encodes CASSFRGNNQPQHF.

The CDR3 DNA is TGTGCCAGCAGCCCCTCATTGCCCACCCAGCATTTT. Residues: CASSPSLPTQHF. The genes are TRBV7-8 and TRBJ1-5; D is unresolved. CDR1 SGHVS and CDR2 FQNEAQ come from the germline V gene. V gave up 5 bases and J gave up 11 bases, with 13 bases separating them. CDR3 length equals 12 residues.

This clonotype was seen at least ten times. The V call is TRBV3-1, the J call TRBJ2-7, with D uncertain. Trimming pared 1 base from V and 4 bases from J, leaving 17 bases between. The CDR3 totals 16 residues. Per the germline V gene, CDR1 is LGHDT and CDR2 is YNNKEL (reference sequence). CDR3 loop: CASSQGLDPALYEQYF. CDR3 nucleotide sequence: TGTGCCAGCAGCCAAGGGCTGGATCCAGCTCTTTACGAGCAGTACTTC.

This clonotype was counted many times. CDR3 nucleotides: TGCAGCGTTGGAAGACAGGGTGAGGCCCAGTACTTC. Translating gives CSVGRQGEAQYF. The chain uses TRBV29-1 and TRBJ2-5; TRBD1 agrees at 7 bases. In germline, CDR1 is SQVTM, CDR2 ANQGSEA. The CDR3 has 12 residues. After removal of 4 bases from V and 9 bases from J, the junction contained 8 bases not matched to a gene.

This clonotype was detected only a few times. This sequence joins TRBV28 and TRBJ2-7; D gene ambiguous. The ends were cut back, 10 bases at V and 3 bases at J, with 13 bases in the middle. The CDR3 totals 12 residues. Germline values: CDR1 MDHEN, CDR2 SYDVKM. Here the CDR3 DNA reads TGTGCCACCTGGAGCCGTCGCTACGAGCAGTACGTC. Its translation is CATWSRRYEQYV.

Ten or more counts support this clonotype. In DNA form, the CDR3 reads TGCAGTGCACCACCCCTGGCCGGGTACAATGAGCAGTTCTTC. Its protein product is CSAPPLAGYNEQFF. The chain is built from TRBV20-1 and TRBJ2-1; D not certain. V was cut by 6 bases and J by 4 bases, with 16 bases left in between. This CDR3 contains 14 residues. The germline V gene has CDR1 DFQATT and CDR2 SNEGSKA (reference sequence).

This clonotype was recorded a few times. V is TRBV3-1 and J is TRBJ2-3, with TRBD2 matching over 8 bases. Germline trimming cut 0 bases from V and 2 bases from J; bases unmatched to any gene: 1. Germline CDR1 is LGHDT and CDR2 is YNNKEL (reference sequence). This CDR3 spans 15 amino acids. The CDR3 here is CASSQDGGATDTQYF. The CDR3 DNA follows: TGTGCCAGCAGCCAAGACGGGGGGGCCACAGATACGCAGTATTTT.

This clonotype was detected many times. The chain recombines TRBV5-1 with TRBJ2-3; D uncertain. The CDR3 runs to 15 residues. Trimming pared 0 bases from V and 1 base from J, leaving 9 bases between. The germline V gene has CDR1 SGHRS and CDR2 YFSETQ. CDR3 coding DNA: TGCGCCAGCAGCTTGGACAATTCGCGCACAGATACGCAGTATTTT. It translates to CASSLDNSRTDTQYF.

This clonotype is deemed medium-sized. This chain's CDR3 is CASSLLLPYTDTQYF. The DNA of the CDR3 is TGTGCCAGCAGCCTCCTCCTTCCTTACACAGATACGCAGTATTTT. This chain connects TRBV7-9 to TRBJ2-3; the D is unclear. CDR3 length: 15 amino acids. V was trimmed by 5 bases and J by 2 bases, leaving 14 bases between them. CDR1 is SEHNR and CDR2 is FQNEAQ in the germline V gene (reference sequence).

This clonotype was observed a handful of times. The J gene is TRBJ2-2, the V gene TRBV11-1; no definite D call. Germline values: CDR1 SGHAT, CDR2 FQDESV (reference sequence). This CDR3 is built from 14 residues. Trimming left V 5 bases short and J 1 base short, with 8 bases between. CDR3 coding DNA: TGTGCCAGCAGCCGGATCCTGAACACCGGGGAGCTGTTTTTT. Translating it yields CASSRILNTGELFF.

In this sample, this clonotype turned up many times. J is TRBJ2-1 and V is TRBV18; the D gene is possibly TRBD2 (6 bases). CDR1 is KGHSH and CDR2 is LQKENI in the germline V gene. The CDR3 covers 14 residues. Trimming took 3 bases from V and 4 from J, leaving 10 bases between them. CDR3 nucleotide sequence: TGTGCCAGCTCACCCCAGACTAGTTACAATGAGCAGTTCTTC. Translated, it gives CASSPQTSYNEQFF.

This clonotype showed up many times. The chain recombines TRBV18 with TRBJ2-7; the D gene is possibly TRBD1 (6 bases). Germline V gene data show CDR1 as KGHSH and CDR2 as LQKENI. V lost 3 bases, J lost 2 bases, and 8 bases lay in between. The CDR3 spans 13 residues. CDR3 bases: TGTGCCAGCTCACCCAGGGGCACCTACGAGCAGTACTTC. Its protein is CASSPRGTYEQYF. Full variable domain (rest looked up from reference TRBV18 and TRBJ2-7): NAGVMQNPRHLVRRRGQEARLRCSPMKGHSHVYWYRQLPEEGLKFMVYLQKENIIDESGMPKERFSAEFPKEGPSILRIQQVVRGDSAAYFCASSPRGTYEQYFGPGTRLTVT.

This sequence joins TRBV27 and TRBJ2-7; possibly TRBD1 for D (5 bases). Trimming left V 5 bases short and J 0 bases short, with 11 bases between. Per the germline V gene, CDR1 is MNHEY and CDR2 is SMNVEV (reference sequence). This CDR3 is built from 14 residues. In DNA, the CDR3 is TGTGCCAGCAGTGCTCAGGGTCTCTCCTACGAGCAGTACGTC. Amino acids: CASSAQGLSYEQYV.

Within the sample, this clonotype is medium-sized. The chain uses TRBV6-5 and TRBJ2-3, with 11 bases identical to TRBD2. Germline values: CDR1 MNHEY, CDR2 SVGAGI. V lost 3 bases, J lost 5 bases, and 1 base stayed unmatched. The CDR3 contains 14 residues. CDR3 nucleotides: TGTGCCAGCAGTTATGGGACTAGCGGAGATACGCAGTATTTT. Translated: CASSYGTSGDTQYF.

In this sample, this clonotype turned up many times. This chain uses TRBV29-1 with TRBJ2-1; D may match TRBD1 or TRBD2 (5 bases each). The CDR3 contains 14 residues. V was cut by 7 bases and J by 4 bases, with 17 bases left in between. CDR1 and CDR2 (germline): SQVTM, ANQGSEA. The CDR3 coding sequence is TGCAGCGCGCGACTTGGGACCCCTTACAATGAGCAGTTCTTC. This translates into CSARLGTPYNEQFF.

This clonotype was counted at least ten times. The chain employs TRBV6-5 and TRBJ2-5, with TRBD1 identical over 10 bases. V lost 1 base and J lost 3; bases outside the gene matches: 2. This CDR3 spans 15 amino acids. The V gene's germline CDR1 is MNHEY and CDR2 SVGAGI. CDR3 residues: CASSYLGTGEETQYF. CDR3 DNA: TGTGCCAGCAGTTACTTGGGGACAGGGGAAGAGACCCAGTACTTC.

Relative to its sample, this clonotype is medium-sized. The rearrangement links TRBV12-5 to TRBJ2-3; D call uncertain. The CDR3 is 12 amino acids. Germline V gives CDR1 LGHNT, CDR2 FRNRAP. V was shortened by 6 bases and J by 2 bases, with 6 bases between the two germline ends. CDR3 amino acids: CASGINTDTQYF. In nucleotides, the CDR3 is TGTGCTAGTGGGATCAACACAGATACGCAGTATTTT.

This clonotype was seen more than once but under ten times. This chain uses TRBV7-6 with TRBJ2-3, with TRBD1 matching 7 bases. Trimming removed 5 bases from V and 3 bases from J; junction bases left unmatched: 8. This CDR3 spans 15 amino acids. Germline V gene lookup returns CDR1 SGHVS and CDR2 FNYEAQ. For the CDR3, the DNA is TGTGCCAGCAGCCAGGCGACAGGGAAAACAGATACGCAGTATTTT. Translated, it gives CASSQATGKTDTQYF.

The chain uses TRBV2 and TRBJ2-1; the D call may be TRBD1 or TRBD2 (5 bases each). This CDR3 is 16 amino acids long. Germline V gives CDR1 SNHLY, CDR2 FYNNEI. Trimming shortened V by 9 bases and J by 0 bases, and 18 bases separated the two germline ends. CDR3 nucleotides: TGTGCCAGTATTTGGGGTGCTGGGGGCTCCTACAATGAGCAGTTCTTC. The encoded protein is CASIWGAGGSYNEQFF.